A single sample gave rise to the 18 T cell receptor beta chains below, sequenced in a study of identical twins. TCRdb passed the 5' RACE reads through MiXCR, listing each CDR3 protein once. The sample lists under 450,000 distinct CDR3 sequences, around 20% occurring once. Sample: naive T cells sorted from blood. The receptors were sampled from a man between 45 and 60 years old in good health.

This clonotype was counted ten times or more. The genes are TRBV5-1 and TRBJ2-7; TRBD2 agrees at 11 bases. V lost 3 bases to trimming and J lost 4 bases; unmatched junction nucleotides: 3. This CDR3 region has 14 residues. The germline V gene encodes CDR1 SGHRS and CDR2 YFSETQ. CDR3 bases: TGCGCCAGCAGCTCAGGGACTAGCGGATACGAGCAGTACTTC. As protein: CASSSGTSGYEQYF.

This clonotype was counted only a few times. The rearrangement uses TRBV20-1 and TRBJ2-7; D is possibly TRBD1 (6 bases). The CDR3 has 14 residues. Between the trimmed V and J ends, which lost 0 bases and 3 bases, there was a span of 12 bases. CDR1 is DFQATT, CDR2 SNEGSKA, per germline (reference sequence). Here the CDR3 reads CSARDAYRVYEQYF. CDR3 sequence (DNA): TGCAGTGCTAGAGATGCGTACAGGGTCTACGAGCAGTACTTC.

Concerning this clonotype: This may come from a read error, since a much larger clone is one base off. The chain carries TRBV28 and TRBJ2-2; D is possibly TRBD1 (6 bases). V lost 8 bases and J lost 6, with 16 bases in between. Germline lookup yields CDR1 MDHEN and CDR2 SYDVKM. The CDR3 runs 14 residues. The chain's CDR3 is CASAFYRVAGELFF. CDR3 in DNA: TGTGCCAGCGCTTTTTACAGGGTTGCCGGGGAGCTGTTTTTT. The complete variable domain, with remaining parts taken from reference TRBV28 and TRBJ2-2, reads DVKVTQSSRYLVKRTGEKVFLECVQDMDHENMFWYRQDPGLGLRLIYFSYDVKMKEKGDIPEGYSVSREKKERFSLILESASTNQTSMYLCASAFYRVAGELFFGEGSRLTVL.

The chain combines TRBV20-1 with TRBJ2-1; the match to TRBD2 covers 15 bases. The CDR3 is 16 amino acids. Germline V gene lookup returns CDR1 DFQATT and CDR2 SNEGSKA (reference sequence). The V segment lost 6 bases and the J segment 6 bases; nucleotides outside the gene matches: 9. The CDR3 reads CSANPGLAGGGNEQFF. In nucleotides, the CDR3 is TGCAGTGCAAACCCGGGACTAGCGGGAGGTGGCAATGAGCAGTTCTTC.

CDR3 DNA sequence: TGTGCCAGCAGTCTCTATCAGGGGCCCTACTATGGCTACACCTTC. This sequence encodes CASSLYQGPYYGYTF. The chain has TRBV7-9 and TRBJ1-2; tentatively, D is TRBD1 (6 bases). This CDR3 is built from 15 residues. V was cut by 6 bases and J by 3 bases, with 17 bases left in between. Germline CDR1 SEHNR, CDR2 FQNEAQ (reference sequence).

This rearrangement joins TRBV7-2 to TRBJ2-5; either TRBD1 or TRBD2 may fit D (7 bases each). CDR1 is SGHTA and CDR2 is FQGNSA in the germline V gene. Deletions cut 5 bases from V and 5 bases from J, with 24 bases between. This CDR3 has 17 amino acids. The CDR3 DNA follows: TGTGCCAGCAGCACTTACCCATCGGGGACAGCGGGGGAGACCCAGTACTTC. Translation: CASSTYPSGTAGETQYF.

Concerning this clonotype itself: The conserved phenylalanine or tryptophan is not found at the CDR3 terminus, so this likely reflects a read error. Here the CDR3 reads CASSQDVLSGNTIYS. CDR3 nucleotide sequence: TGTGCCAGCAGCCAAGATGTCCTCTCTGGAAACACCATATATTCT. This sequence joins TRBV4-2 and TRBJ1-3; D remains ambiguous. V gave up 0 bases and J gave up 0 bases, with 6 bases separating them. Germline V CDR1 and CDR2: LGHNA, YNFKEQ. There are 15 residues in the CDR3.

The rearrangement links TRBV7-2 to TRBJ2-7, with TRBD1 matching over 7 bases. Germline V CDR1 and CDR2: SGHTA, FQGNSA. The CDR3 is 16 residues long. V was clipped by 5 bases and J by 5 bases; unmatched bases: 15. The CDR3 loop reads CASSPIRQGLRNEQYF. As DNA, the CDR3 is TGTGCCAGCAGCCCAATAAGACAGGGTTTGAGGAACGAGCAGTACTTC.

The chain links TRBV28 to TRBJ2-7; TRBD1 agrees at 9 bases. Germline V gene data show CDR1 as MDHEN and CDR2 as SYDVKM. This CDR3 has 14 residues. J gave up 1 base and V 6 bases, and 4 bases lay outside the gene matches. CDR3 in amino acids: CASRSGTGSYEQYF. The CDR3 region has the DNA TGTGCCAGCAGATCCGGGACAGGGTCCTACGAGCAGTACTTC.

The rearrangement links TRBV12-3 or TRBV12-4 to TRBJ1-5; D is uncertain. V was cut by 4 bases and J by 2 bases, with 9 bases left in between. The CDR3 sequence is 14 residues long. In DNA form, the CDR3 reads TGTGCCAGCAGTTGGGGTCGGGGCAATCAGCCCCAGCATTTT. Its protein product is CASSWGRGNQPQHF.

In its sample, this clonotype was seen a few times. The chain combines TRBV20-1 with TRBJ1-5, with D perhaps matching TRBD1 (5 bases). V lost 6 bases to trimming and J lost 0 bases, with 15 bases between them. The CDR3 sequence is 15 residues long. From germline, CDR1 is DFQATT and CDR2 SNEGSKA (reference sequence). CDR3 loop: CSAPAEGNSNQPQHF. The CDR3 nucleotides read TGCAGTGCCCCGGCGGAGGGGAATAGCAATCAGCCCCAGCATTTT.

In its sample, this clonotype was seen many times. The chain is built from TRBV3-1 and TRBJ2-1; tentative D call: TRBD2 (6 bases). Trimming cost V 4 bases and J 0 bases, with 22 bases left between them. This CDR3 region has 19 residues. Germline CDR1 is LGHDT and CDR2 is YNNKEL (reference sequence). The CDR3: CASSLLGSFAGSSYNEQFF. CDR3 DNA sequence: TGTGCCAGCAGCCTCTTGGGTTCCTTCGCGGGGTCCTCCTACAATGAGCAGTTCTTC.

This clonotype was seen repeatedly, ten times or more. The chain links TRBV5-6 to TRBJ2-5; no firm D call. Germline V gene sequence: CDR1 SGHDT, CDR2 YYEEEE. The CDR3 totals 13 residues. V was trimmed by 2 bases and J by 5 bases, leaving 10 bases between them. The CDR3, as DNA: TGTGCCAGCAGCTTTAGGGAAGTGGAGACCCAGTACTTC. This sequence encodes CASSFREVETQYF.

The CDR3 nucleotides read TGTGCCAGCAGCCAGGCGGGGGTCTACGAGCAGTACTTC. Protein sequence: CASSQAGVYEQYF. V gene TRBV4-2 combines with J gene TRBJ2-7; 7 nucleotides match TRBD2. V shed 3 bases and J 3 bases; nucleotides not matched to a gene: 2. Germline V gene lookup returns CDR1 LGHNA and CDR2 YNFKEQ. The CDR3 is made up of 13 amino acids.

Concerning this clonotype: One junction end disagrees with the germline gene, perhaps due to a read error. The chain employs TRBV28 and TRBJ2-1, with 8 bases identical to TRBD1. CDR3 length equals 13 residues. The germline V gene has CDR1 MDHEN and CDR2 SYDVKM. The CDR3 bases are TGTGCCAGCAGTATAACCGGGACAGGCGTGTCGATCTTC. Residues: CASSITGTGVSIF.

In its sample, this clonotype was seen many times. V gene TRBV20-1 combines with J gene TRBJ1-6; TRBD1 might be the D (5 bases). The CDR3 extends over 13 amino acids. Germline CDR1 is DFQATT and CDR2 is SNEGSKA (reference sequence). The V end was cut by 5 bases, the J end by 4 bases, with 9 bases between. The CDR3 sequence is CSAEGRYNSPLHF. CDR3 nucleotide sequence: TGCAGTGCTGAGGGACGGTATAATTCACCCCTCCACTTT.

The chain joins TRBV21-1 to TRBJ2-7; the table names TRBD2, a call not compared with the DNA. TRBV21-1 is described as a pseudogene. The CDR3 has 14 residues. The CDR3 is CAGGEFAIPDEQYF. CDR3 bases: TGTGCGGGGGGGGAGTTTGCCATCCCGGACGAGCAGTACTTC.

This clonotype was observed many times. The chain couples TRBV7-2 to TRBJ2-7; D may be TRBD1 (6 bases). The CDR3 extends over 16 amino acids. Germline V gene data show CDR1 as SGHTA and CDR2 as FQGNSA. V shed 5 bases and J shed 0 bases, with 17 bases lying between them. CDR3 DNA sequence: TGTGCCAGCAGCCTATCCAGAATACAGGGCTCCTACGAGCAGTACTTC. Its translation: CASSLSRIQGSYEQYF.